This T cell receptor (beta chain) was sequenced during a study of cytomegalovirus exposure and HLA in healthy donors. The PCR made use of 60 Vbeta and 13 Jbeta primers. Sequencing used immunoSEQ multiplex PCR; TCRdb keeps in-frame clones, though not all of them. The table has 80,000 or so clones, around 58% seen once. Germline V gives CDR1 SGHAT, CDR2 FQDESV (reference sequence). Trimming cost V 2 bases and J 5 bases; bases outside gene matches: 9. The CDR3 has 17 residues. The chain links TRBV11-1 to TRBJ2-5, with 12 bases identical to TRBD2. The receptor's source is a man aged 30 to 45 in good health and CMV-seropositive. The sample consisted of PBMCs. CDR3 sequence: CASSLNLQTSGSETQYF. As DNA, the CDR3 is TGTGCCAGCAGCTTAAACCTGCAGACTAGCGGGAGTGAGACCCAGTACTTC.